The 25 T cell receptor beta chains reported below all come from one sample, sequenced in a study of shared clonotypes between healthy human individuals. Generated by immunoSEQ multiplex PCR, the TCRdb table keeps only in-frame clones and is missing some. The sample has 1.6 million or so clones; roughly 96% are singletons. Specimen: naive CD4+ T cells sorted from blood. As to subset: CD45RA+ positively selected. The receptor source for this set is a man younger than 40 in good health.

This chain links TRBV13 with TRBJ2-7, with D unclear. The CDR3 consists of 12 residues. Looked up from germline, CDR1 is PRHDT and CDR2 is FYEKMQ (reference sequence). V was pared by 2 bases and J by 4 bases, with 6 bases between. The CDR3 spells CASSLSVYEQYF. CDR3 DNA: TGTGCCAGCAGCTTATCCGTATACGAGCAGTACTTC.

The chain combines TRBV5-6 with TRBJ2-3; tentatively, D is TRBD1 (6 bases). Germline CDR1 is SGHDT and CDR2 is YYEEEE. Trimming shortened V by 4 bases and J by 0 bases, and 12 bases separated the two germline ends. This CDR3 region has 15 residues. Here the CDR3 DNA reads TGTGCCAGCAGCAATTACAGGGAGAGCACAGATACGCAGTATTTT. Translation gives CASSNYRESTDTQYF.

This rearrangement joins TRBV11-2 to TRBJ2-5; the D gene is possibly TRBD2 (5 bases). V lost 3 bases and J lost 3, with 11 bases in between. Germline CDR1 reads SGHAT; CDR2 reads FQNNGV. The CDR3 contains 14 residues. Here the CDR3 reads CASSLVTREETQYF. For the CDR3, the DNA is TGTGCCAGCAGCTTGGTTACGAGGGAAGAGACCCAGTACTTC.

The CDR3 is CASSPGTDNYNEQFF. CDR3 nucleotides: TGTGCCAGCAGTCCCGGGACAGACAACTACAATGAGCAGTTCTTC. The chain carries TRBV27 and TRBJ2-1, with TRBD1 matching 7 bases. V trimming: 5 bases; J trimming: 3 bases; junction bases outside the gene matches: 7. CDR1 and CDR2 (germline): MNHEY, SMNVEV (reference sequence). This CDR3 has 15 residues.

The chain links TRBV15 to TRBJ2-1; D is possibly TRBD2 (5 bases). The CDR3 extends over 15 amino acids. Germline CDR1 is LNHNV and CDR2 is YYDKDF (reference sequence). The V end was cut by 3 bases, the J end by 4 bases, with 13 bases between. CDR3 sequence: CATSRDFRLYNEQFF. CDR3 nucleotides: TGTGCCACCAGCAGGGACTTCCGACTTTACAATGAGCAGTTCTTC.

V is TRBV18 and J is TRBJ2-3; TRBD1 aligns across 8 bases. Germline values: CDR1 KGHSH, CDR2 LQKENI. The trim removed 3 bases at V and 2 bases at J, leaving 4 bases unmatched. The CDR3 runs 15 residues. The DNA for the CDR3 is TGTGCCAGCTCACCGATGACAGGGGCCACAGATACGCAGTATTTT. It is translated as CASSPMTGATDTQYF.

Note on this clone: This specimen includes other DNA sequences encoding the same CDR3. This rearrangement joins TRBV28 to TRBJ2-2, with 7 bases matching TRBD1. V shed 6 bases and J 3 bases; nucleotides not matched to a gene: 4. The CDR3 consists of 14 residues. The germline gives CDR1 MDHEN, CDR2 SYDVKM. This CDR3 reads CASRRTGDTGELFF. The CDR3 DNA reads as TGTGCCAGCAGGCGGACAGGAGACACCGGGGAGCTGTTTTTT.

With respect to this clone: Other DNA sequences of this sample code for an identical CDR3. CDR3 sequence (DNA): TGTGCCAGCAGTCTAGGCGGGAACACTGAAGCTTTCTTT. Its protein is CASSLGGNTEAFF. The chain combines TRBV27 with TRBJ1-1; unclear D gene. Per the germline V gene, CDR1 is MNHEY and CDR2 is SMNVEV (reference sequence). CDR3 size: 13 residues. Trimming stripped 5 bases from V and 1 base from J, with 8 bases between.

This rearrangement joins TRBV28 to TRBJ2-7; no clear D gene. V lost 4 bases and J 7 bases, leaving 17 bases between the germline ends. This CDR3 contains 14 residues. Germline CDR1 MDHEN, CDR2 SYDVKM. The CDR3 DNA follows: TGTGCCAGCAGTTACTATACCTTCCCCGGGGAGCAGTACTTC. Translated, it gives CASSYYTFPGEQYF.

V and J are TRBV19 and TRBJ2-1, with 12 nucleotides matching TRBD2. The CDR3 contains 19 residues. CDR1 and CDR2 (germline): LNHDA, SQIVND (reference sequence). After removal of 5 bases from V and 2 bases from J, the junction contained 13 bases not matched to a gene. CDR3 region: CASSSPRTSGTLPYNEQFF. CDR3 DNA: TGTGCCAGTAGTTCCCCGCGGACTAGCGGGACTCTCCCCTACAATGAGCAGTTCTTC. Full variable domain (rest looked up from reference TRBV19 and TRBJ2-1): DGGITQSPKYLFRKEGQNVTLSCEQNLNHDAMYWYRQDPGQGLRLIYYSQIVNDFQKGDIAEGYSVSREKKESFPLTVTSAQKNPTAFYLCASSSPRTSGTLPYNEQFFGPGTRLTVL.

V is TRBV28 and J is TRBJ1-1, with no clear D. This CDR3 comprises 13 residues. Trimming left V 1 base short and J 2 bases short, with 5 bases between. Germline loops: CDR1 MDHEN, CDR2 SYDVKM. CDR3: CASSLSINTEAFF. For the CDR3, the DNA is TGTGCCAGCAGTTTATCAATTAACACTGAAGCTTTCTTT. Full variable domain (missing parts from reference TRBV28 and TRBJ1-1): DVKVTQSSRYLVKRTGEKVFLECVQDMDHENMFWYRQDPGLGLRLIYFSYDVKMKEKGDIPEGYSVSREKKERFSLILESASTNQTSMYLCASSLSINTEAFFGQGTRLTVV.

V and J are TRBV11-2 and TRBJ2-1; D unclear. V gave up 1 base and J gave up 0 bases, with 7 bases separating them. In germline, CDR1 is SGHAT, CDR2 FQNNGV. The CDR3 covers 15 residues. The CDR3 reads CASSLAASSYNEQFF. In DNA form, the CDR3 reads TGTGCCAGCAGCTTAGCGGCGAGCTCCTACAATGAGCAGTTCTTC. Variable domain in full (rest from reference TRBV11-2 and TRBJ2-1): EAGVAQSPRYKIIEKRQSVAFWCNPISGHATLYWYQQILGQGPKLLIQFQNNGVVDDSQLPKDRFSAERLKGVDSTLKIQPAKLEDSAVYLCASSLAASSYNEQFFGPGTRLTVL.

The table lists this clone with a count of one. The rearrangement links TRBV5-1 to TRBJ2-3; 9 bases align to TRBD2. The CDR3 covers 14 residues. Germline lookup yields CDR1 SGHRS and CDR2 YFSETQ. The V and J ends lost 4 bases and 6 bases, in that order; junction bases with no gene match: 6. The CDR3 here is CASSRREGLDTQYF. The CDR3 nucleotides are TGCGCCAGCAGCCGGCGGGAGGGCCTGGATACGCAGTATTTT. The whole variable domain, remainder taken from reference TRBV5-1 and TRBJ2-3, is KAGVTQTPRYLIKTRGQQVTLSCSPISGHRSVSWYQQTPGQGLQFLFEYFSETQRNKGNFPGRFSGRQFSNSRSEMNVSTLELGDSALYLCASSRREGLDTQYFGPGTRLTVL.

The chain employs TRBV9 and TRBJ2-1, with D unresolved. The length of the CDR3 is 18 residues. Germline assignment: CDR1 SGDLS and CDR2 YYNGEE. Trimming cost V 0 bases and J 0 bases, with 16 bases left between them. The CDR3 DNA reads as TGTGCCAGCAGCGTAGGCTCGACACAAATGAGCTCCTACAATGAGCAGTTCTTC. Residues: CASSVGSTQMSSYNEQFF.

This clone was seen just once. The chain combines TRBV29-1 with TRBJ2-2; no reliable D call. Germline V CDR1 and CDR2: SQVTM, ANQGSEA. The germline V and J ends were trimmed by 3 bases and 1 base, with 6 bases remaining between them. There are 13 residues in the CDR3. The chain's CDR3 is CSVDTRNTGELFF. Here the CDR3 DNA reads TGCAGCGTTGATACCAGGAACACCGGGGAGCTGTTTTTT.

In its sample, this clone was seen once. The V gene is TRBV28, the J gene TRBJ2-7, with D unresolved. CDR1 is MDHEN, CDR2 SYDVKM, per germline. V was trimmed by 1 base and J by 1 base, leaving 14 bases between them. The CDR3 is made up of 16 amino acids. CDR3 DNA: TGTGCCAGCAGTTTATTGTCCACCCTATTTTCCTACGAGCAGTACTTC. Translating gives CASSLLSTLFSYEQYF.

As concerns this clone: Different DNA sequences within this sample yield the same CDR3. This chain uses TRBV29-1 with TRBJ1-1; D gene uncertain. Germline V gene sequence: CDR1 SQVTM, CDR2 ANQGSEA. This CDR3 is built from 13 residues. Trimming took off 1 base at V and 0 bases at J, with 6 bases between the two ends. The CDR3 sequence is CSVEGRLNTEAFF. CDR3 DNA sequence: TGCAGCGTTGAAGGACGGTTGAACACTGAAGCTTTCTTT.

The chain carries TRBV5-1 and TRBJ2-5; TRBD2 agrees at 15 bases. J was trimmed by 2 bases and V by 0 bases; bases with no gene match: 11. CDR1 is SGHRS, CDR2 YFSETQ, per germline. The CDR3 runs to 20 residues. CDR3 sequence (DNA): TGCGCCAGCAGCTTGGTCGGGACTAGCGGGAGGTTGTGGGGTCAAGAGACCCAGTACTTC. This gives the protein CASSLVGTSGRLWGQETQYF.

The chain carries TRBV18 and TRBJ2-3; 12 bases are a match to TRBD2. V lost 1 base to trimming and J lost 2 bases; unmatched junction nucleotides: 13. CDR3 size: 20 residues. Germline V gene sequence: CDR1 KGHSH, CDR2 LQKENI. CDR3 coding DNA: TGTGCCAGCTCACCACGACTAGCGGGAGCCGCCGTCAGGGCCACAGATACGCAGTATTTT. Its translation: CASSPRLAGAAVRATDTQYF.

The CDR3 reads CASSPAGDYEQYF. The CDR3 DNA sequence: TGCGCCAGCAGCCCAGCGGGAGATTACGAGCAGTACTTC. This chain uses TRBV5-1 with TRBJ2-7, with 8 bases fitting TRBD2. J lost 4 bases, V lost 4 bases, and 4 bases had no gene match. Per the germline V gene, CDR1 is SGHRS and CDR2 is YFSETQ. This CDR3 comprises 13 residues.

This chain joins TRBV9 and TRBJ2-2; 10 positions match TRBD1. Trimming at V came to 2 bases and at J to 2 bases, leaving 3 bases not matched to a gene. Germline assignment: CDR1 SGDLS and CDR2 YYNGEE. CDR3 length: 16 amino acids. In DNA form, the CDR3 reads TGTGCCAGCAGCGTCGGACAGGGGGTAAACACCGGGGAGCTGTTTTTT. The encoded protein is CASSVGQGVNTGELFF.

V is TRBV28 and J is TRBJ1-2; D possibly corresponds to TRBD1 (5 bases). Germline assignment: CDR1 MDHEN and CDR2 SYDVKM. V gave up 7 bases and J gave up 6 bases, with 18 bases separating them. The CDR3 loop spans 14 amino acids. CDR3 sequence (DNA): TGTGCCAGCACCAATACCTTGGGAGGGGATGGCTACACCTTC. Translating gives CASTNTLGGDGYTF.

As to this clone: The same CDR3 is also encoded by other DNA sequences in this sample. The chain couples TRBV5-1 to TRBJ2-2, with D possibly being TRBD2 (5 bases). Trimming pared 1 base from V and 1 base from J, leaving 8 bases between. Germline V gene lookup returns CDR1 SGHRS and CDR2 YFSETQ. The CDR3 contains 15 residues. The CDR3 DNA sequence: TGCGCCAGCAGCTTGACGGGGAAGAACACCGGGGAGCTGTTTTTT. It yields the protein CASSLTGKNTGELFF.

The sample holds one count of this clone. The rearrangement joins TRBV19 to TRBJ2-1, with D possibly being TRBD1 (5 bases). The CDR3 runs 14 residues. Trimming removed 10 bases from V and 6 bases from J, with 19 bases in between. CDR1 is LNHDA and CDR2 is SQIVND in the germline V gene (reference sequence). The CDR3: CATGVWGLPNEQFF. CDR3 DNA sequence: TGTGCCACCGGTGTTTGGGGCCTACCCAATGAGCAGTTCTTC.

The J gene is TRBJ2-3, the V gene TRBV7-2, with TRBD1 matching over 7 bases. Germline CDR1 reads SGHTA; CDR2 reads FQGNSA. The CDR3 consists of 12 residues. V lost 3 bases to trimming and J lost 13 bases; unmatched junction nucleotides: 7. DNA for the CDR3: TGTGCCAGCAGCTTGACAGGGCTTAATAAGTATTTT. Translating it yields CASSLTGLNKYF.